The 6 T cell receptor beta chains below come from one sample, sequenced in a study of T cells after yellow fever vaccination. TCRdb reanalysed the 5' RACE reads using MiXCR and keeps one entry per CDR3 protein. The profile shows hundreds of thousands of distinct CDR3 sequences, about 4% of them singletons. Sequenced here: PBMCs, sampled 5 days after the yellow fever booster vaccination. All receptors derive from a young man who received the YFV17D yellow fever vaccine.

The chain is built from TRBV4-2 and TRBJ2-2; D uncertain. The V end lost 0 bases, the J end lost 8 bases, and 10 bases lay between the germline ends. The germline gives CDR1 LGHNA, CDR2 YNFKEQ. The CDR3 runs to 14 residues. The DNA of the CDR3 is TGTGCCAGCAGCCAAGATACAAGACCGGGGGAGCTGTTTTTT. Its translation: CASSQDTRPGELFF.

This clonotype has more than one count but fewer than ten. This chain connects TRBV20-1 to TRBJ2-7; unclear D gene. The CDR3 runs to 14 residues. The V gene lost 5 bases and the J gene lost 0 bases, with 14 bases spanning the gap. Germline CDR1 DFQATT, CDR2 SNEGSKA (reference sequence). CDR3 sequence: CSAQKGGSSYEQYF. In DNA form, the CDR3 reads TGCAGTGCTCAGAAGGGCGGAAGCTCCTACGAGCAGTACTTC.

The V and J genes are TRBV18 and TRBJ2-7; unclear D gene. V shed 6 bases and J shed 1 base, with 13 bases lying between them. The CDR3 length is 14 residues. CDR1 KGHSH and CDR2 LQKENI come from the germline V gene. CDR3 bases: TGTGCCAGCTCGCCAAACACCCAATCCTACGAGCAGTACTTC. It yields the protein CASSPNTQSYEQYF.

The chain is built from TRBV6-5 and TRBJ2-7; no clear D gene. Looked up from germline, CDR1 is MNHEY and CDR2 is SVGAGI. The CDR3 runs 13 residues. Trimming took 0 bases from V and 7 from J, leaving 10 bases between them. This chain's CDR3 is CASSYSPTREQYF. The CDR3 DNA reads as TGTGCCAGCAGTTACTCCCCTACCAGGGAGCAGTACTTC.

The CDR3 sequence: CASTLRGHNQPQHF. CDR3 bases: TGTGCCAGCACCCTCCGGGGGCACAATCAGCCCCAGCATTTT. The chain combines TRBV12-3 or TRBV12-4 with TRBJ1-5; maybe TRBD1 (6 bases). The CDR3 is made up of 14 amino acids. V gave up 7 bases and J gave up 3 bases, with 13 bases separating them.

This clonotype has a handful of counts. The chain carries TRBV20-1 and TRBJ2-7; TRBD1 aligns across 8 bases. Germline assignment: CDR1 DFQATT and CDR2 SNEGSKA (reference sequence). Unmatched junction bases numbered 14, after V lost 4 bases and J lost 3 bases. The CDR3 consists of 16 residues. CDR3 coding DNA: TGCAGTGCTACTGACGGACAGGGAACGAATTTCTACGAGCAGTACTTC. Protein: CSATDGQGTNFYEQYF.